This record concerns one T cell receptor (beta chain) sequence. This record belongs to a study of T cells in Graves' hyperthyroidism and ophthalmopathy. Trimming pared 4 bases from V and 7 bases from J, leaving 16 bases between. The CDR3 runs 15 residues. From germline, CDR1 is MNHEY and CDR2 SVGAGI. From RNA transcripts, TCR beta CDR3 regions were amplified. The study used the HTBI primer set for a first-round RT-PCR of the TCR CDR3. TCRdb redid the calling of the multiplex PCR reads with MiXCR, one entry per CDR3 protein. The sample holds 340,000 or so distinct CDR3 sequences, roughly a fifth seen once.

The sequenced material came from blood. V and J are TRBV6-5 and TRBJ1-4; possibly TRBD1 for D (5 bases). The TCR was taken from a woman aged 45-65 years with Graves' hyperthyroidism. The CDR3 loop reads CASSSIRDSTEKLFF. CDR3 in DNA: TGTGCCAGCAGTTCAATCAGGGATTCAACTGAAAAACTGTTTTTT.